This T cell receptor (beta chain) was documented in a study of blood T cell repertoires in COVID-19. Turning to the study itself: The study drew acute and convalescent COVID-19 samples from the United States, Italy and Spain. Nucleic acid was either cDNA or gDNA, and it came from T cells, B-cell-depleted T cells, or PBMCs.

Sequenced by immunoSEQ multiplex PCR; TCRdb stores in-frame clones only, minus some. The sample holds about 68,000 clones, 80% to 95% seen once. The CDR3 covers 14 residues. Looked up from germline, CDR1 is MNHEY and CDR2 is SVGAGI. V gave up 4 bases and J gave up 1 base, with 10 bases separating them. The TCR comes from a human donor in a cohort sampled during active COVID-19. The V and J genes are TRBV6-5 and TRBJ1-1; tentative D call: TRBD1 (5 bases). The sequenced material came from peripheral blood. The CDR3 DNA is TGTGCCAGCAGTTTGGGGGGGACGAACACTGAAGCTTTCTTT. Translation gives CASSLGGTNTEAFF.